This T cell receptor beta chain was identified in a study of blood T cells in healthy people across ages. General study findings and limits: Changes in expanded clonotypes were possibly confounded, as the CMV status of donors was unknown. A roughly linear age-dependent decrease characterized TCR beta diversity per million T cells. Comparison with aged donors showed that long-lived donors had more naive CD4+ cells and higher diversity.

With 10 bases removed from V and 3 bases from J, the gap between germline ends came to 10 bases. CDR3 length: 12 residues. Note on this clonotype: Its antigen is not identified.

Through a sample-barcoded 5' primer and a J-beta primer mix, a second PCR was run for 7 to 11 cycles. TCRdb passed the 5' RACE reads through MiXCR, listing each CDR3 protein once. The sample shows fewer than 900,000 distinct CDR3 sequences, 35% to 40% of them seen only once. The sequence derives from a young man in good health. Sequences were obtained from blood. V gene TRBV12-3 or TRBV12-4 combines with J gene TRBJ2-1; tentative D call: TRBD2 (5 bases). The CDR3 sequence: CATNGIYNEQFF. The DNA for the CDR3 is TGTGCCACAAACGGGATCTACAATGAGCAGTTCTTC.